This T cell receptor (beta chain) was recovered during a study of shared clonotypes between healthy human individuals (dated by TCRdb to the early 2020s). In terms of the full investigation: A couple of women and three men aged 18 to 49 years were included in the cohort. The study deeply sequenced blood TCR repertoires of about 5 healthy adults to estimate repertoire size and the extent of clonotype sharing between individuals. To increase sequencing depth and limit assay-specific biases, different laboratories used diverse techniques to prepare libraries and sequence TCR repertoires. Per donor, leukapheresis produced somewhere between about 0.94 and 10 billion PBMCs. Paper-wide results and their limitations: Because the study included a small number of donors, the genetic and exposure-history diversity represented was limited. Sampling was restricted to blood, and TCR repertoires in tissues likely differ from the TCR repertoires found in blood. Pairwise subsampling led to the expectation that sequencing depth would affect the degree of clonotype sharing among donors.

TCR CDR3 regions were amplified from genomic DNA by multiplex PCR using the deep immunoSEQ assay. Genomic DNA extracted from each cell subset was distributed evenly over all wells of several immunoSEQ 96-well plates, and each plate served as one replicate. For unsorted PBMC, approximately 300 ng of genomic DNA, equivalent to approximately 30,000 T cell genomes, went into each replicate PCR. Unsorted PBMC genomic DNA was sequenced across ten immunoSEQ deep assay plates. Purified libraries were measured with a Qubit 3.0 fluorometer, size-checked on a Bioanalyzer 2100, and measured again with the KAPA Library Quantification kit. Every immunoSEQ 96-well plate was sequenced on a separate single-read 150-cycle Illumina NextSeq 550 flow cell. The study's own analysis went as follows. The immunoSEQ output contained only junctional sequences without quality scores, so filtering could not match that applied to full-length reads. Sequences were annotated with PyIR, a Python wrapper for IgBLAST v1.9, and V/J genes and CDR3 were assigned using IMGT germline references. Reads were filtered out if the reads had weak V/J assignments (E-value above 1e-6), no CDR3, stop codons, out-of-frame junctions, or ambiguous translated residues. V3J clonotypes were defined as sequences sharing an identical inferred V gene, J gene, and CDR3 amino acid sequence. Percentage overlap between repertoires was computed as shared unique clonotypes divided by the size of the smaller repertoire. Repertoire richness was assessed with RTK rarefaction, the Chao1 estimator, and Recon v2.1 estimates of unobserved clonotypes. TCRdb holds this immuneACCESS table with in-frame rearrangements only. Some clones are missing; in checked studies, unresolved V genes explain under half, and the rest has no known cause. D and trimming were read from the DNA, whereas the V and J calls and clone size are those reported in that table. This sample holds about 560,000 clones; roughly four fifths were observed only once. The ten largest clonotypes hold around 13% of the sample.

This clone occurred a few times. The target of this receptor is not known. The input lacks base qualities; no much larger clone sits a single base away. The donors were healthy, HIV-negative adults with no recently reported acute infections or vaccinations. All donors were Caucasian adults living in Nashville, Tennessee, USA. For unsorted samples, some 90 million PBMCs were counted, and genomic DNA was extracted using the QIAamp DNA Blood Mini kit. After blood collection by leukapheresis, PBMCs were isolated using Ficoll-Histopaque density gradient centrifugation and then cryopreserved in the vapor phase of liquid nitrogen. The receptor comes from a woman aged 40 to 50 in good health. Some clones in this sample may be carry-over from other donors' samples. The sequenced sample consisted of PBMCs.

In nucleotides, the sequence is TGTGCCAGCAGCCCCCCGACGTCTGAAAAACTGTTTTTT. Its protein product is CASSPPTSEKLFF. The sequence links TRBV7-2 to TRBJ1-4; confidence is insufficient to name the D gene. The CDR3, cysteine through phenylalanine, is 13 amino acids long. Solely the CDR3 DNA is kept, with 39 bases framed from the first base. From a lookup of the germline V gene, CDR1 and CDR2 are SGHTA and FQGNSA. V lost 5 bases and J lost 7 bases; the stretch between them is 11 bases long.